The rows below give T cell receptor beta chains drawn from one sample of a study of graft-versus-host responses after intestinal transplantation. Sequencing used immunoSEQ multiplex PCR; TCRdb keeps in-frame clones, though not all of them. In the table there are around 18,000 clones, 82% of which are singletons. The source material was PBMCs, sampled 14 days after transplant. These receptors all stem from a human patient who received an intestinal transplant, so some T cells may come from the graft donor. CDR3s include the opening cysteine and the closing phenylalanine or tryptophan. Each record gives: J gene, V gene, clone size, D gene, CDR3 protein, CDR3 DNA. D genes are given only for firm matches. A clone size is listed for some rows: how often the clone was seen (once, few, many), or a class if it is expanded.

j_call: TRBJ2-1
v_call: TRBV5-1
clone_size: -
d_call: -
cdr3_aa: CASSIDYSRHYNEQFF
cdr3_nt: TGCGCCAGCAGCATCGACTATTCTCGCCACTACAATGAGCAGTTCTTC

j_call: TRBJ2-4
v_call: TRBV7-9
clone_size: -
d_call: TRBD1
cdr3_aa: CASSLSGGSIQYF
cdr3_nt: TGTGCCAGCAGCTTATCAGGGGGCAGCATTCAGTACTTC

j_call: TRBJ1-4
v_call: TRBV9
clone_size: -
d_call: -
cdr3_aa: CASSPGHGNEKLFF
cdr3_nt: TGTGCCAGCAGCCCCGGACACGGTAATGAAAAACTGTTTTTT

j_call: TRBJ1-2
v_call: TRBV28
clone_size: -
d_call: -
cdr3_aa: CASSLGLNYGYTF
cdr3_nt: TGTGCCAGCAGTTTGGGACTCAACTATGGCTACACCTTC

j_call: TRBJ1-2
v_call: TRBV6-5
clone_size: -
d_call: -
cdr3_aa: CASRRGRNYGYTF
cdr3_nt: TGTGCCAGCAGGAGGGGACGGAACTATGGCTACACCTTC

j_call: TRBJ2-5
v_call: TRBV9
clone_size: few
d_call: -
cdr3_aa: CASSVSEDRGTQYF
cdr3_nt: TGTGCCAGCAGCGTTTCCGAGGACCGCGGGACCCAGTACTTC

j_call: TRBJ1-5
v_call: TRBV4-2
clone_size: -
d_call: -
cdr3_aa: CASSQANNQPQHF
cdr3_nt: TGTGCCAGCAGCCAAGCGAACAATCAGCCCCAGCATTTT

j_call: TRBJ1-1
v_call: TRBV19
clone_size: -
d_call: -
cdr3_aa: CASEGWQENTEAFF
cdr3_nt: TGTGCCAGTGAGGGGTGGCAGGAGAACACTGAAGCTTTCTTT

j_call: TRBJ1-2
v_call: TRBV4-3
clone_size: -
d_call: -
cdr3_aa: CASSHDERRRKTYGYTF
cdr3_nt: TGCGCCAGCAGCCATGACGAAAGACGTCGAAAGACCTATGGCTACACCTTC

j_call: TRBJ2-1
v_call: TRBV19
clone_size: -
d_call: -
cdr3_aa: CASSIDPGSSYNEQFF
cdr3_nt: TGTGCCAGTAGTATAGATCCAGGCTCCTCCTACAATGAGCAGTTCTTC

j_call: TRBJ2-7
v_call: TRBV4-2
clone_size: -
d_call: TRBD2
cdr3_aa: CASTSGGTYEQYF
cdr3_nt: TGTGCCAGCACTAGCGGGGGAACCTACGAGCAGTACTTC

j_call: TRBJ2-7
v_call: TRBV7-9
clone_size: few
d_call: TRBD2
cdr3_aa: CASSPAGGPEQYF
cdr3_nt: TGTGCCAGCAGCCCCGCGGGGGGGCCCGAGCAGTACTTC

j_call: TRBJ2-7
v_call: TRBV13
clone_size: -
d_call: TRBD2
cdr3_aa: CASSVGLGDSSPYEQYF
cdr3_nt: TGTGCCAGCAGCGTCGGACTAGGTGATAGTAGCCCCTACGAGCAGTACTTC

j_call: TRBJ1-1
v_call: TRBV11-1
clone_size: -
d_call: -
cdr3_aa: CASSLSPNTEAFF
cdr3_nt: TGTGCCAGCAGCTTGTCACCGAACACTGAAGCTTTCTTT

j_call: TRBJ1-6
v_call: TRBV5-1
clone_size: -
d_call: -
cdr3_aa: CASSKELRSPLHF
cdr3_nt: TGCGCCAGCAGCAAGGAGCTACGGTCACCCCTCCACTTT

j_call: TRBJ2-5
v_call: TRBV23-1
clone_size: -
d_call: -
cdr3_aa: CASRYGQEYQETQYF
cdr3_nt: TGCGCCAGCCGGTATGGGCAGGAGTACCAAGAGACCCAGTACTTC

j_call: TRBJ1-1
v_call: TRBV6-6
clone_size: -
d_call: -
cdr3_aa: CASSYSGGAPEAFF
cdr3_nt: TGTGCCAGCAGTTACTCCGGGGGTGCCCCTGAAGCTTTCTTT

j_call: TRBJ2-3
v_call: TRBV9
clone_size: few
d_call: TRBD1
cdr3_aa: CASSALDGQAADTQYF
cdr3_nt: TGTGCCAGCAGCGCTCTCGATGGACAGGCGGCAGATACGCAGTATTTT

j_call: TRBJ1-4
v_call: TRBV5-6
clone_size: -
d_call: TRBD1
cdr3_aa: CASSLDRDEATNEKLFF
cdr3_nt: TGTGCCAGCAGCCTAGACAGGGACGAAGCAACTAATGAAAAACTGTTTTTT

j_call: TRBJ1-4
v_call: TRBV6-1
clone_size: -
d_call: -
cdr3_aa: CASSEGPPGRGRLELFF
cdr3_nt: TGTGCCAGCAGTGAAGGCCCCCCGGGGAGGGGAAGGTTAGAACTGTTTTTT

j_call: TRBJ2-7
v_call: TRBV28
clone_size: -
d_call: TRBD1
cdr3_aa: CASRIGTGTYEQYF
cdr3_nt: TGTGCCAGCAGAATCGGGACAGGGACCTACGAGCAGTACTTC

j_call: TRBJ2-5
v_call: TRBV11-2
clone_size: -
d_call: -
cdr3_aa: CASSARAVGQETQYF
cdr3_nt: TGTGCCAGCAGCGCCCGAGCTGTGGGACAAGAGACCCAGTACTTC

j_call: TRBJ1-2
v_call: TRBV28
clone_size: -
d_call: TRBD1
cdr3_aa: CASSLWTGEDYGYTF
cdr3_nt: TGTGCCAGCAGTTTATGGACAGGGGAGGACTATGGCTACACCTTC